The 30 T cell receptor beta chains below all came from one sample that was sequenced in a study of T cells in tuberculosis. Thawed, overnight-rested PBMC were stained with GMM-loaded CD1B tetramer, viability dye and anti-CD3, then sorted. C32 glucose monomycolate from Rhodococcus equi was loaded onto the CD1B tetramers. Libraries were prepared by immunoSEQ multiplex PCR; TCRdb keeps only in-frame clonotypes and omits some of them. The sample has about 88,000 clones; roughly 91% are singletons. Specimen: CD1b-GMM tetramer-negative cells sorted from PBMCs. The source of these receptors is an adult woman with latent tuberculosis.

The gene calls are TRBV10-3 and TRBJ2-5; 9 bases map to TRBD1. Germline CDR1 is ENHRY and CDR2 is SYGVKD. With V trimmed by 10 bases and J by 2 bases, 8 bases remained unmatched. The CDR3 length is 14 residues. CDR3: CATRTGVPQETQYF. In DNA, the CDR3 is TGTGCCACCAGGACAGGGGTTCCACAAGAGACCCAGTACTTC.

CDR3 bases: TGTGCCAGCAGTGCCGACAGGGGGGCTTCACCCCTCCACTTT. Translated: CASSADRGASPLHF. The rearrangement links TRBV6-5 to TRBJ1-6, with 9 bases aligning to TRBD1. Germline V gives CDR1 MNHEY, CDR2 SVGAGI. There are 14 residues in the CDR3. The V gene end was trimmed by 5 bases and the J gene end by 9 bases; junction bases not matched to a gene: 5.

Written as DNA, the CDR3 is TGTGCCATCAGTGACGCAGGGGTCCCCACAGATACGCAGTATTTT. It specifies CAISDAGVPTDTQYF. The chain employs TRBV10-3 and TRBJ2-3, with D tentatively TRBD1 (6 bases). The CDR3 extends over 15 amino acids. Trimming left V 3 bases short and J 2 bases short, with 12 bases between. From germline, CDR1 is ENHRY and CDR2 SYGVKD.

The V gene is TRBV2, the J gene TRBJ1-2, with 9 bases fitting TRBD1. Germline V lookup: CDR1 SNHLY, CDR2 FYNNEI. The CDR3 has 16 amino acids. Trimming took 3 bases from V and 2 from J; bases not matched to a gene: 7. The CDR3 loop reads CASSDRRTGANYGYTF. The CDR3 DNA follows: TGTGCCAGCAGTGATAGGAGGACAGGGGCCAACTATGGCTACACCTTC.

The CDR3 sequence: CASSLNKAGANVLTF. CDR3 in DNA: TGTGCCAGCAGCTTAAACAAAGCTGGGGCCAACGTCCTGACTTTC. The chain combines TRBV7-2 with TRBJ2-6, with no clear D. CDR3 length: 15 residues. V was trimmed by 2 bases and J by 2 bases, leaving 7 bases between them. CDR1 is SGHTA and CDR2 is FQGNSA in the germline V gene.

This clone was counted a single time. J is TRBJ1-1 and V is TRBV30; D is undetermined. The germline V and J ends were trimmed by 0 bases and 11 bases, with 10 bases remaining between them. Looked up from germline, CDR1 is GTSNPN and CDR2 is SVGIG (reference sequence). CDR3 size: 11 residues. The CDR3 here is CAWSVLLRAFF. CDR3 sequence (DNA): TGTGCCTGGAGTGTACTCCTTCGGGCTTTCTTT.

The genes are TRBV7-6 and TRBJ2-7; perhaps TRBD2 as D (5 bases). This CDR3 has 13 amino acids. Germline-derived CDR1 and CDR2 are SGHVS and FNYEAQ. Trimming removed 3 bases from V and 2 bases from J, with 8 bases in between. The CDR3 region is CASSLGETYEQYF. The CDR3, as DNA: TGTGCCAGCAGCTTGGGAGAAACCTACGAGCAGTACTTC.

This chain uses TRBV15 with TRBJ1-5; D is unclear. Trimming shortened V by 0 bases and J by 7 bases, and 13 bases separated the two germline ends. The CDR3 has 15 residues. From germline, CDR1 is LNHNV and CDR2 YYDKDF (reference sequence). Here the CDR3 reads CATSRDSGVGQPQHF. In DNA, the CDR3 is TGTGCCACCAGCAGAGATTCCGGGGTAGGACAGCCCCAGCATTTT.

J is TRBJ2-2 and V is TRBV6-1; 7 nucleotides align to TRBD1. The CDR3 length is 14 residues. After removal of 6 bases from V and 2 bases from J, the junction contained 3 bases not matched to a gene. Germline V gene lookup returns CDR1 MNHNS and CDR2 SASEGT. Written as DNA, the CDR3 is TGTGCCAGCAGACGGGACAGCAACACCGGGGAGCTGTTTTTT. This translates into CASRRDSNTGELFF.

The chain has TRBV5-4 and TRBJ2-1; TRBD2 aligns across 12 bases. This CDR3 has 16 residues. CDR1 is SGHNT and CDR2 is YYREEE in the germline V gene (reference sequence). With 0 bases clipped from V and 9 bases from J, the junction kept 7 bases outside the gene matches. The CDR3 region has the DNA TGTGCCAGCAGCTTGGGGGTACTAGCGGGGGGAGGTGAGCAGTTCTTC. Amino acids: CASSLGVLAGGGEQFF.

The V call is TRBV5-6, the J call TRBJ1-6; 12 bases map to TRBD1. The germline V gene has CDR1 SGHDT and CDR2 YYEEEE. The CDR3 length is 16 residues. The V segment lost 3 bases and the J segment 9 bases; nucleotides outside the gene matches: 7. The CDR3 region has the DNA TGTGCCAGCAGCTCTATGGGACAGGGGGCGGGTTCACCCCTCCACTTT. It specifies CASSSMGQGAGSPLHF.

V usage is TRBV29-1 and J usage is TRBJ2-1; tentatively, D is TRBD1 (6 bases). CDR3 length: 12 residues. V lost 6 bases to trimming and J lost 6 bases, with 12 bases between them. The germline gives CDR1 SQVTM, CDR2 ANQGSEA. Written as DNA, the CDR3 is TGCAGCGTCCGGTCAGGGGCCAATGAGCAGTTCTTC. Amino acids: CSVRSGANEQFF.

The chain links TRBV29-1 to TRBJ2-5; D possibly corresponds to TRBD1 (6 bases). Trimming pared 1 base from V and 4 bases from J, leaving 13 bases between. The germline gives CDR1 SQVTM, CDR2 ANQGSEA. CDR3 length: 14 amino acids. CDR3 loop: CSVEGGRRGETQYF. The CDR3 DNA reads as TGCAGCGTTGAAGGGGGGCGCCGGGGAGAGACCCAGTACTTC. The full variable domain, in which reference TRBV29-1 and TRBJ2-5 provide the parts outside the CDR3, is SAVISQKPSRDICQRGTSLTIQCQVDSQVTMMFWYRQQPGQSLTLIATANQGSEATYESGFVIDKFPISRPNLTFSTLTVSNMSPEDSSIYLCSVEGGRRGETQYFGPGTRLLVL.

The chain couples TRBV28 to TRBJ1-1, with unresolved D. V gave up 3 bases and J gave up 0 bases, with 17 bases separating them. This CDR3 spans 17 amino acids. From germline, CDR1 is MDHEN and CDR2 SYDVKM. Here the CDR3 reads CASSFQARRQVNTEAFF. The DNA of the CDR3 is TGTGCCAGCAGTTTCCAGGCACGCCGCCAAGTGAACACTGAAGCTTTCTTT.

The J gene is TRBJ2-1, the V gene TRBV19, with TRBD2 identical over 12 bases. Germline V gives CDR1 LNHDA, CDR2 SQIVND (reference sequence). CDR3 length equals 17 residues. Trimming at V came to 5 bases and at J to 4 bases, leaving 9 bases not matched to a gene. CDR3 DNA: TGTGCCAGTAGTGCGCGTCTAGCGGGGGGGAGGTACAATGAGCAGTTCTTC. This translates into CASSARLAGGRYNEQFF. Looking up the rest from reference TRBV19 and TRBJ2-1 gives the full variable domain: DGGITQSPKYLFRKEGQNVTLSCEQNLNHDAMYWYRQDPGQGLRLIYYSQIVNDFQKGDIAEGYSVSREKKESFPLTVTSAQKNPTAFYLCASSARLAGGRYNEQFFGPGTRLTVL.

The chain links TRBV7-6 to TRBJ1-6; perhaps TRBD1 as D (6 bases). V lost 2 bases, J lost 7 bases, and 21 bases lay in between. This CDR3 region has 18 residues. Germline values: CDR1 SGHVS, CDR2 FNYEAQ. This chain's CDR3 is CASSLSIAATGKNSPLHF. CDR3 bases: TGTGCCAGCAGCTTAAGTATCGCGGCCACAGGGAAAAATTCACCCCTCCACTTT. Full variable domain (missing parts from reference TRBV7-6 and TRBJ1-6): GAGVSQSPRYKVTKRGQDVALRCDPISGHVSLYWYRQALGQGPEFLTYFNYEAQQDKSGLPNDRFSAERPEGSISTLTIQRTEQRDSAMYRCASSLSIAATGKNSPLHFGNGTRLTVT.

The chain uses TRBV7-2 and TRBJ1-2; the match to TRBD1 covers 7 bases. This CDR3 has 14 amino acids. V dropped 5 bases and J dropped 2; count of bases not matched to a gene: 5. The germline V gene encodes CDR1 SGHTA and CDR2 FQGNSA. The CDR3 reads CASSRDSGNYGYTF. CDR3 sequence (DNA): TGTGCCAGCAGCCGGGACAGTGGAAACTATGGCTACACCTTC.

V gene TRBV11-2 combines with J gene TRBJ1-2; a weak D match, TRBD1 (5 bases). CDR1 SGHAT and CDR2 FQNNGV come from the germline V gene. The ends were cut back, 5 bases at V and 5 bases at J, with 21 bases in the middle. CDR3 length equals 16 residues. CDR3 protein: CASSPGIDRQGYGYTF. As DNA, the CDR3 is TGTGCCAGCAGCCCTGGGATAGATCGGCAGGGATATGGCTACACCTTC.

This clone was seen just once. The chain has TRBV6-6 and TRBJ2-3; TRBD2 matches at 7 bases. Germline-derived CDR1 and CDR2 are MNHNY and SVGAGI (reference sequence). The CDR3 is made up of 13 amino acids. CDR3 sequence reads: CAGWSGEKDTQYF. CDR3 in DNA: TGTGCAGGCTGGAGCGGGGAGAAAGATACGCAGTATTTT.

The chain has TRBV29-1 and TRBJ2-4; a possible D gene is TRBD2 (7 bases). V was clipped by 4 bases and J by 5 bases, with 12 bases between them. CDR1 and CDR2 (germline): SQVTM, ANQGSEA. The CDR3 covers 13 residues. DNA of the CDR3: TGCAGCGTTGGGGAGGGGGGCGAAAACATTCAGTACTTC. This gives the protein CSVGEGGENIQYF. The whole variable domain, filled in from reference TRBV29-1 and TRBJ2-4, reads SAVISQKPSRDICQRGTSLTIQCQVDSQVTMMFWYRQQPGQSLTLIATANQGSEATYESGFVIDKFPISRPNLTFSTLTVSNMSPEDSSIYLCSVGEGGENIQYFGAGTRLSVL.

The chain joins TRBV4-2 to TRBJ2-7, with a weak D call TRBD1 (6 bases). Trimming took 0 bases from V and 4 from J, leaving 19 bases between them. CDR1 and CDR2 from the germline V gene are LGHNA and YNFKEQ. CDR3 length: 17 residues. CDR3 in amino acids: CASSQELGAPQRYEQYF. The CDR3 DNA is TGTGCCAGCAGCCAAGAGCTGGGGGCCCCCCAGCGGTACGAGCAGTACTTC.

This clone appeared a single time. DNA for the CDR3: TGTGCCAGCAGTGCCACGACAGGGGTCAATCAGCCCCAGCATTTT. Translating gives CASSATTGVNQPQHF. V and J are TRBV28 and TRBJ1-5, with 8 bases lining up with TRBD1. The CDR3 is made up of 15 amino acids. After removal of 5 bases from V and 3 bases from J, the junction contained 6 bases not matched to a gene. The germline gives CDR1 MDHEN, CDR2 SYDVKM.

V gene TRBV2 combines with J gene TRBJ2-4; the match to TRBD2 covers 9 bases. Per the germline V gene, CDR1 is SNHLY and CDR2 is FYNNEI. This CDR3 is 14 amino acids long. The junction had 7 bases not matched to a gene; V was cut back by 4 bases and J by 9 bases. The CDR3 DNA reads as TGTGCCAGCAGTGGGGCTAGCGGGGCAGGCATTCAGTACTTC. Translation: CASSGASGAGIQYF.

The chain carries TRBV19 and TRBJ2-7; 12 nucleotides align to TRBD2. The germline CDR1 and CDR2 sequences are LNHDA and SQIVND (reference sequence). This CDR3 is 16 amino acids long. V lost 5 bases, J lost 4 bases, and 9 bases stayed unmatched. CDR3 amino acids: CASSPTGLAGGYEQYF. CDR3 sequence (DNA): TGTGCCAGTAGTCCGACGGGACTAGCGGGTGGTTACGAGCAGTACTTC.

The chain employs TRBV6-5 and TRBJ2-3; 11 bases fit TRBD2. CDR1 is MNHEY and CDR2 is SVGAGI in the germline V gene. CDR3 length: 15 amino acids. The V segment lost 6 bases and the J segment 3 bases; nucleotides outside the gene matches: 5. This chain's CDR3 is CASRSSGGRTDTQYF. The CDR3, as DNA: TGTGCCAGCAGGTCTAGCGGGGGGCGGACAGATACGCAGTATTTT.

V usage is TRBV2 and J usage is TRBJ2-6, with TRBD1 identical over 12 bases. The length of the CDR3 is 21 residues. CDR1 is SNHLY, CDR2 FYNNEI, per germline. The trim removed 2 bases at V and 2 bases at J, leaving 13 bases unmatched. The CDR3 here is CASSESTPGTGGWTGANVLTF. Here the CDR3 DNA reads TGTGCCAGCAGTGAATCTACCCCTGGGACAGGGGGCTGGACTGGGGCCAACGTCCTGACTTTC.

V usage is TRBV28 and J usage is TRBJ2-4; 9 nucleotides line up with TRBD1. This CDR3 has 13 amino acids. J gave up 4 bases and V 8 bases, and 3 bases lay outside the gene matches. Germline loops: CDR1 MDHEN, CDR2 SYDVKM. CDR3 in amino acids: CASLGTGKNIQYF. The DNA of the CDR3 is TGTGCCAGCCTCGGGACAGGGAAAAACATTCAGTACTTC.

The CDR3: CSVKGQGLQETQYF. In DNA, the CDR3 is TGCAGCGTCAAGGGACAGGGGCTGCAAGAGACCCAGTACTTC. The chain combines TRBV29-1 with TRBJ2-5, with 10 bases matching TRBD1. Germline V gives CDR1 SQVTM, CDR2 ANQGSEA. The CDR3 extends over 14 amino acids. The J segment lost 2 bases and the V segment lost 6 bases, leaving 6 bases of the junction unmatched.

The gene calls are TRBV5-1 and TRBJ2-2; TRBD2 is a possible D gene (7 bases). V was clipped by 4 bases and J by 7 bases, with 17 bases between them. Germline V gene lookup returns CDR1 SGHRS and CDR2 YFSETQ. The CDR3 sequence is 15 residues long. Here the CDR3 DNA reads TGCGCCAGCAGCCCGACCCGGGGGGCGCGCGGGGAGCTGTTTTTT. Translation: CASSPTRGARGELFF.

The chain carries TRBV30 and TRBJ2-4; TRBD1 matches at 10 bases. With 7 bases clipped from V and 5 bases from J, the junction kept 5 bases outside the gene matches. Germline values: CDR1 GTSNPN, CDR2 SVGIG (reference sequence). The CDR3 is 13 amino acids. DNA of the CDR3: TGTGCCTCGGGGGACAGGGGACAAAACATTCAGTACTTC. Translation gives CASGDRGQNIQYF.